The 15 T cell receptor beta chains presented below share a single source sample, sequenced in a study of radiotherapy plus CTLA-4 blockade in lung cancer. The method was immunoSEQ multiplex PCR; TCRdb's version includes in-frame clones alone and lacks a portion of them. The sample holds about 28,000 clones; approximately 81% are singletons and the top ten take approximately 15%. The material was peripheral blood, obtained from a patient treated with radiotherapy plus ipilimumab. These receptors all come from a human donor with non-small cell lung cancer that progressed on radiotherapy plus ipilimumab.

The genes are TRBV28 and TRBJ2-7, with TRBD1 matching 7 bases. V lost 5 bases and J lost 2; bases outside the gene matches: 3. The CDR3 is 13 residues long. Germline-derived CDR1 and CDR2 are MDHEN and SYDVKM. CDR3 amino acids: CASSLDRAYEQYF. DNA of the CDR3: TGTGCCAGCAGTCTAGACAGGGCCTACGAGCAGTACTTC.

This clone was seen more than once but under ten times. The chain couples TRBV28 to TRBJ2-3; D unclear. Germline loops: CDR1 MDHEN, CDR2 SYDVKM. CDR3 length: 13 amino acids. V lost 8 bases to trimming and J lost 1 base, with 10 bases between them. In DNA, the CDR3 is TGTGCCAGCTCCCCGGGCGGCACAGATACGCAGTATTTT. Its translation is CASSPGGTDTQYF.

The CDR3 loop reads CASSLKSSDTGELFF. In DNA, the CDR3 is TGTGCCAGCAGCTTGAAGTCATCTGACACCGGGGAGCTGTTTTTT. The chain couples TRBV7-3 to TRBJ2-2; D is unclear. The CDR3 is 15 residues long. V was clipped by 3 bases and J by 3 bases, with 11 bases between them. Germline-derived CDR1 and CDR2 are SGHTA and FQGTGA.

This clone showed up just a few times. This rearrangement joins TRBV28 to TRBJ2-7; D may be TRBD2 (7 bases). The CDR3 is 13 amino acids. The V gene's germline CDR1 is MDHEN and CDR2 SYDVKM. Trimming shortened V by 5 bases and J by 4 bases, and 12 bases separated the two germline ends. The CDR3 region has the DNA TGTGCCAGCAGTGGAGGGGGGGGGTACGAGCAGTACTTC. The encoded protein is CASSGGGGYEQYF. Full variable domain (rest looked up from reference TRBV28 and TRBJ2-7): DVKVTQSSRYLVKRTGEKVFLECVQDMDHENMFWYRQDPGLGLRLIYFSYDVKMKEKGDIPEGYSVSREKKERFSLILESASTNQTSMYLCASSGGGGYEQYFGPGTRLTVT.

The chain is built from TRBV11-2 and TRBJ2-7, with D tentatively TRBD1 (6 bases). The CDR3 contains 11 residues. In germline, CDR1 is SGHAT, CDR2 FQNNGV. With 1 base removed from V and 9 bases from J, the gap between germline ends came to 7 bases. For the CDR3, the DNA is TGTGCCAGCAGCTTAGGGGGGCGGCAGTACTTC. Translated: CASSLGGRQYF.

The chain combines TRBV6-5 with TRBJ2-7; 7 positions agree with TRBD1. Trimming took 8 bases from V and 0 from J; bases not matched to a gene: 10. CDR3 size: 15 residues. Germline CDR1 MNHEY, CDR2 SVGAGI. This CDR3 reads CASSKGSGGSYEQYF. Here the CDR3 DNA reads TGTGCCAGCTCAAAGGGGTCAGGGGGCTCCTACGAGCAGTACTTC.

The V gene is TRBV2, the J gene TRBJ2-7, with 8 bases fitting TRBD1. V dropped 6 bases and J dropped 1; count of bases not matched to a gene: 8. Per germline, CDR1 SNHLY and CDR2 FYNNEI. The CDR3 has 15 amino acids. CDR3 sequence (DNA): TGTGCCAGCAGGTTCAGGGGGCGAGGGTCCTACGAGCAGTACTTC. This translates into CASRFRGRGSYEQYF.

This rearrangement joins TRBV5-1 to TRBJ2-3; D not resolved. This CDR3 region has 15 residues. Germline V gene data show CDR1 as SGHRS and CDR2 as YFSETQ. V was shortened by 2 bases and J by 0 bases, with 10 bases between the two germline ends. CDR3 region: CASSFLGRSTDTQYF. CDR3 DNA sequence: TGCGCCAGCAGCTTCCTGGGCCGCAGCACAGATACGCAGTATTTT.

The chain uses TRBV2 and TRBJ2-1; a possible D gene is TRBD2 (6 bases). The CDR3 runs 14 residues. Trimming pared 4 bases from V and 7 bases from J, leaving 14 bases between. Germline values: CDR1 SNHLY, CDR2 FYNNEI. CDR3 coding DNA: TGTGCCAGCAGTGGGAGGGAGGCATATAATGAGCAGTTCTTC. Translating it yields CASSGREAYNEQFF.

The V gene is TRBV4-1, the J gene TRBJ2-3, with 7 bases identical to TRBD2. Per the germline V gene, CDR1 is MGHRA and CDR2 is YSYEKL. J gave up 2 bases and V 7 bases, and 6 bases lay outside the gene matches. The CDR3 has 14 residues. CDR3 amino acids: CASMGGGDTDTQYF. As DNA, the CDR3 is TGCGCCAGCATGGGGGGGGGAGACACAGATACGCAGTATTTT.

The chain carries TRBV4-1 and TRBJ2-3; the match to TRBD2 covers 11 bases. V trimming: 1 base; J trimming: 1 base; junction bases outside the gene matches: 1. CDR1 is MGHRA, CDR2 YSYEKL, per germline. CDR3 length: 16 residues. The CDR3 region has the DNA TGCGCCAGCAGCCAAGGGGGACTAGCGGGCACAGATACGCAGTATTTT. Its protein product is CASSQGGLAGTDTQYF.

This clone showed up just once. The CDR3 nucleotides are TGTGCCAGCACGGATCAGTACAATGAGCAGTTCTTC. This sequence encodes CASTDQYNEQFF. The rearrangement uses TRBV2 and TRBJ2-1; D uncertain. CDR3 size: 12 residues. Trimming shortened V by 7 bases and J by 4 bases, and 8 bases separated the two germline ends. Germline values: CDR1 SNHLY, CDR2 FYNNEI.

The chain has TRBV19 and TRBJ1-4; D not certain. The CDR3 extends over 12 amino acids. Trimming shortened V by 7 bases and J by 6 bases, and 9 bases separated the two germline ends. Germline CDR1 and CDR2: LNHDA and SQIVND (reference sequence). This CDR3 is CASTLDHEKLFF. In DNA form, the CDR3 reads TGTGCCAGTACTCTCGACCATGAAAAACTGTTTTTT. Looking up the rest from reference TRBV19 and TRBJ1-4 gives the full variable domain: DGGITQSPKYLFRKEGQNVTLSCEQNLNHDAMYWYRQDPGQGLRLIYYSQIVNDFQKGDIAEGYSVSREKKESFPLTVTSAQKNPTAFYLCASTLDHEKLFFGSGTQLSVL.

The rearrangement joins TRBV19 to TRBJ1-1; TRBD1 might be the D (5 bases). Germline loops: CDR1 LNHDA, CDR2 SQIVND (reference sequence). This CDR3 is built from 16 residues. Trimming cost V 1 base and J 0 bases, with 12 bases left between them. CDR3 in amino acids: CASSIGGRVMNTEAFF. The CDR3 nucleotides read TGTGCCAGTAGTATAGGTGGCAGGGTCATGAACACTGAAGCTTTCTTT.

The chain couples TRBV15 to TRBJ2-7; 7 bases are shared with TRBD1. The CDR3 is 14 residues long. The V segment lost 6 bases and the J segment 1 base; nucleotides outside the gene matches: 6. Germline CDR1 LNHNV, CDR2 YYDKDF (reference sequence). CDR3 amino acids: CATRDDRESYEQYF. Written as DNA, the CDR3 is TGTGCCACCAGAGACGACAGGGAATCCTACGAGCAGTACTTC.